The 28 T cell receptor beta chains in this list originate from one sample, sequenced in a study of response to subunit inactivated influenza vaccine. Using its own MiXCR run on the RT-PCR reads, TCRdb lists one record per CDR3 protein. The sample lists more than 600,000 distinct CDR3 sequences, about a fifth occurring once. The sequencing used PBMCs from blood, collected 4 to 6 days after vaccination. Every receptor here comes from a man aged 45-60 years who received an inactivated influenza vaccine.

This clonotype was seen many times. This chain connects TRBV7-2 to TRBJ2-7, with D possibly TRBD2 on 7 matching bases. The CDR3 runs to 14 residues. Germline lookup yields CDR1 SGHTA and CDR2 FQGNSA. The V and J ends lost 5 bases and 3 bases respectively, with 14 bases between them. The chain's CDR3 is CASSLGGALYEQYF. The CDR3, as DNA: TGTGCCAGCAGCCTGGGGGGGGCACTCTACGAGCAGTACTTC. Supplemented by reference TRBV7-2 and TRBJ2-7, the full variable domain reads GAGVSQSPSNKVTEKGKDVELRCDPISGHTALYWYRQSLGQGLEFLIYFQGNSAPDKSGLPSDRFSAERTGGSVSTLTIQRTQQEDSAVYLCASSLGGALYEQYFGPGTRLTVT.

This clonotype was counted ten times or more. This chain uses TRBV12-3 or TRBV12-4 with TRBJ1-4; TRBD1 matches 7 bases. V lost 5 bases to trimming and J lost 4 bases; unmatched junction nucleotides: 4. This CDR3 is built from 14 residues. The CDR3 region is CASSTRGSNEKLFF. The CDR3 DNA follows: TGTGCCAGCAGTACCAGGGGGAGTAATGAAAAACTGTTTTTT.

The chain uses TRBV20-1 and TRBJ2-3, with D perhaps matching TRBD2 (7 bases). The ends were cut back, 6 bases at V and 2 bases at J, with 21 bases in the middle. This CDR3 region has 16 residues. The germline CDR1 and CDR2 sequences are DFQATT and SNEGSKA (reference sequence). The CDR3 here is CSASSRAGAYTDTQYF. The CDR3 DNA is TGCAGTGCATCCAGCCGGGCGGGGGCCTACACAGATACGCAGTATTTT.

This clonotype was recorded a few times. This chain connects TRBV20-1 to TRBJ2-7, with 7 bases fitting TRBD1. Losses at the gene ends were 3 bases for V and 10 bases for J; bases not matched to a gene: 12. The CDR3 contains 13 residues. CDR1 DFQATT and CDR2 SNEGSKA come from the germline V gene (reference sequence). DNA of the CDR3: TGCAGTGCTAGTGGAGACAGGGACATCGAACAGTACTTC. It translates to CSASGDRDIEQYF.

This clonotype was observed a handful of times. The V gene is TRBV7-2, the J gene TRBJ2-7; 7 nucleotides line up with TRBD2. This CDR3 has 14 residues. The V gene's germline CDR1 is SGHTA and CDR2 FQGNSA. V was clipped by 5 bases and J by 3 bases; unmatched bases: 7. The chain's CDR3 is CASSKRDYSYEQYF. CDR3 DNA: TGTGCCAGCAGCAAGCGGGACTATAGCTACGAGCAGTACTTC. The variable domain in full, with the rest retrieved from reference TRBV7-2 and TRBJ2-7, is GAGVSQSPSNKVTEKGKDVELRCDPISGHTALYWYRQSLGQGLEFLIYFQGNSAPDKSGLPSDRFSAERTGGSVSTLTIQRTQQEDSAVYLCASSKRDYSYEQYFGPGTRLTVT.

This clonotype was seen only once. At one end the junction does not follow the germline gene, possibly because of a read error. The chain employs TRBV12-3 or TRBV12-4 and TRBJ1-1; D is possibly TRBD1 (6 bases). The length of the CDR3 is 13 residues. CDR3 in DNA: TGTGCCAGCAGTTTCGGACAGCTTGCCGAAGTTTTCTTT. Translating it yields CASSFGQLAEVFF.

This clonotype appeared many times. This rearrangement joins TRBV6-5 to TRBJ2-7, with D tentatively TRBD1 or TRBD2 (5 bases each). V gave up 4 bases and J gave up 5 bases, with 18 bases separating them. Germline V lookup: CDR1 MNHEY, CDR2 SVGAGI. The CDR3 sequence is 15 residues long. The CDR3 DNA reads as TGTGCCAGCAGTTTCCGTGGGCCAGGGAGCCACGAGCAGTACTTC. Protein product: CASSFRGPGSHEQYF.

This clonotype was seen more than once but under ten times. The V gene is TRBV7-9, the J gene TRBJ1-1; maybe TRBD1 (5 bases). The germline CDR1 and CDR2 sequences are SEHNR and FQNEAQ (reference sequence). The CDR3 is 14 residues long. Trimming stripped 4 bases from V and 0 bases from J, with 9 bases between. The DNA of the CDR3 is TGTGCCAGCAGCTCCGGGGCAATGAACACTGAAGCTTTCTTT. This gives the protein CASSSGAMNTEAFF.

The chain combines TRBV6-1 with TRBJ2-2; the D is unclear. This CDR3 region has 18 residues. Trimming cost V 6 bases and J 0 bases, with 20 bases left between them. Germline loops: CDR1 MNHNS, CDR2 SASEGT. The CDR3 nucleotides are TGTGCCAGCAGCCACCGGAAAGACCCCATTTCGAACACCGGGGAGCTGTTTTTT. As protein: CASSHRKDPISNTGELFF.

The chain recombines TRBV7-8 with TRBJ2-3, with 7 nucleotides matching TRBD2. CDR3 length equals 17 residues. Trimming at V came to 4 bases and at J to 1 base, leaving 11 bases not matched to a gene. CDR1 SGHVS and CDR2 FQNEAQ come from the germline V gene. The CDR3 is CASSSPWAGEGTDTQYF. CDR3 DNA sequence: TGTGCCAGCAGCTCCCCCTGGGCGGGAGAAGGCACAGATACGCAGTATTTT.

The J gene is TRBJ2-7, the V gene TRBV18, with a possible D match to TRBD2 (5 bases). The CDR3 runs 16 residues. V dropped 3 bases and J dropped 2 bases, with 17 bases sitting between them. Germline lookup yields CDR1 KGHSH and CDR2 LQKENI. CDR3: CASSPPGKGPTYEQYF. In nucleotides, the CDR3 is TGTGCCAGCTCACCTCCCGGGAAGGGCCCAACCTACGAGCAGTACTTC.

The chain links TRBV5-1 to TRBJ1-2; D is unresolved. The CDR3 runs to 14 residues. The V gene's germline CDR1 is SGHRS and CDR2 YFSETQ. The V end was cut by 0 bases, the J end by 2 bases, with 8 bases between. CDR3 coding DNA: TGCGCCAGCAGCTTGGCCGCGGAGAACTATGGCTACACCTTC. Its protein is CASSLAAENYGYTF. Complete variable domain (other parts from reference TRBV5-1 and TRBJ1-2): KAGVTQTPRYLIKTRGQQVTLSCSPISGHRSVSWYQQTPGQGLQFLFEYFSETQRNKGNFPGRFSGRQFSNSRSEMNVSTLELGDSALYLCASSLAAENYGYTFGSGTRLTVV.

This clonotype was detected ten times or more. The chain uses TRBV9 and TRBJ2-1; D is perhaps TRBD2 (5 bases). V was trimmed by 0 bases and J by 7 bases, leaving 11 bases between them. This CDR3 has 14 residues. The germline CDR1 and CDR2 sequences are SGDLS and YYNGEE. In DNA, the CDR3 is TGTGCCAGCAGCGTAGCGATAGGGAGTAATGAGCAGTTCTTC. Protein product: CASSVAIGSNEQFF.

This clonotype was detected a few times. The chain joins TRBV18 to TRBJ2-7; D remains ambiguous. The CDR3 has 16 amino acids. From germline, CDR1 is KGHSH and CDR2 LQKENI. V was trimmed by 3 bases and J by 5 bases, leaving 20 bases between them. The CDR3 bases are TGTGCCAGCTCACCGTCTCACAGAGGTGCCGGAAACGAGCAGTACTTC. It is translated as CASSPSHRGAGNEQYF.

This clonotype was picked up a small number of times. In DNA form, the CDR3 reads TGTGCCACGAGGGGACCGAACACTGAAGCTTTCTTT. It is translated as CATRGPNTEAFF. The chain recombines TRBV10-3 with TRBJ1-1, with a tentative D call TRBD1 (5 bases). The V gene lost 10 bases and the J gene lost 1 base, with 10 bases spanning the gap. Germline lookup yields CDR1 ENHRY and CDR2 SYGVKD. This CDR3 is built from 12 residues.

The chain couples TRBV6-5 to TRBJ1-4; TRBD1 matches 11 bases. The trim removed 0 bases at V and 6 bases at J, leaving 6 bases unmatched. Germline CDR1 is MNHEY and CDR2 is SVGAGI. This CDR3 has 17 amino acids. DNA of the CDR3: TGTGCCAGCAGTTACTCGATTGGGACAGGGGGGGATGAAAAACTGTTTTTT. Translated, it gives CASSYSIGTGGDEKLFF.

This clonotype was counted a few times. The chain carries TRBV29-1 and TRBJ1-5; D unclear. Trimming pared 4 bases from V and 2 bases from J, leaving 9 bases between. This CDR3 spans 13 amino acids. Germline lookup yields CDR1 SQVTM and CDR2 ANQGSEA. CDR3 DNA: TGCAGCGTTGTAGCGTCCGGCAATCAGCCCCAGCATTTT. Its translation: CSVVASGNQPQHF.

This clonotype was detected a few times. The DNA for the CDR3 is TGTGCCAGCAGCTTTGGGGGCGAAAGGACTGAAGCTTTCTTT. It specifies CASSFGGERTEAFF. V is TRBV7-2 and J is TRBJ1-1; D possibly corresponds to TRBD1 (6 bases). The ends were cut back, 3 bases at V and 5 bases at J, with 13 bases in the middle. Germline CDR1 is SGHTA and CDR2 is FQGNSA. The CDR3 loop spans 14 amino acids.

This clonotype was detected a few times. The CDR3 nucleotides read TGTGCCATCAGACAGGGAGGGGGATACGAGCAGTACTTC. This encodes CAIRQGGGYEQYF. J is TRBJ2-7 and V is TRBV7-9, with D perhaps TRBD1 or TRBD2 (7 bases each). V was cut by 10 bases and J by 4 bases, with 17 bases left in between. The length of the CDR3 is 13 residues. In germline, CDR1 is SEHNR, CDR2 FQNEAQ (reference sequence).

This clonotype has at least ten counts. The CDR3 loop reads CASSLTGLRNYGYTF. The CDR3 bases are TGTGCCAGCAGCTTGACAGGGCTGAGGAACTATGGCTACACCTTC. This chain connects TRBV5-8 to TRBJ1-2, with D maybe TRBD1 (6 bases). The V end was cut by 1 base, the J end by 2 bases, with 12 bases between. CDR3 length equals 15 residues. Per germline, CDR1 SGHTS and CDR2 YDEGEE.

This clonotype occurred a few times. The CDR3 DNA reads as TGTGCCAGCAGCTTAAGGGGGATAGGAACCGGGGAGCTGTTTTTT. This gives the protein CASSLRGIGTGELFF. The chain combines TRBV7-2 with TRBJ2-2, with a tentative D call TRBD1 (6 bases). The V end lost 2 bases, the J end lost 5 bases, and 12 bases lay between the germline ends. Germline loops: CDR1 SGHTA, CDR2 FQGNSA. CDR3 length: 15 residues.

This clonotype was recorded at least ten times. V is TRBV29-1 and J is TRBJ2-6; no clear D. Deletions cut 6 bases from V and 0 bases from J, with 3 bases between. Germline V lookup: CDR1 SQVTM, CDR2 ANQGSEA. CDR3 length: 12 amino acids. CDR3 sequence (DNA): TGCAGCGTCGCCTCTGGGGCCAACGTCCTGACTTTC. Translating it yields CSVASGANVLTF.

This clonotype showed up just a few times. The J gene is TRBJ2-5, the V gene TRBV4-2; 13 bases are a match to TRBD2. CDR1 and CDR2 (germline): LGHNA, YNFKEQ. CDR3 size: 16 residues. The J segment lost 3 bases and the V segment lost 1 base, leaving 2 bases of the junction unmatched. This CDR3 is CASSQGTSGGKETQYF. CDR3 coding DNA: TGTGCCAGCAGCCAAGGGACTAGCGGGGGAAAAGAGACCCAGTACTTC.

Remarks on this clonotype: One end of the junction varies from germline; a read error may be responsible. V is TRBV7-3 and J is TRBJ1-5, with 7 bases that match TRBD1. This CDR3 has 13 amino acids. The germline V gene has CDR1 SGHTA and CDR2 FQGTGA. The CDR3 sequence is CASSPAPQGQLYF. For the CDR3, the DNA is TGTGCCAGCAGCCCCGCCCCGCAGGGACAGCTGTATTTT.

The CDR3 coding sequence is TGCGCCAGTCGACAGGGAGGCGGGGAGCTGTTTTTT. Its translation is CASRQGGGELFF. The chain is built from TRBV10-2 and TRBJ2-2; D may be TRBD1 (7 bases). Deletions cut 9 bases from V and 7 bases from J, with 12 bases between. Per germline, CDR1 WSHSY and CDR2 SAAADI. The CDR3 runs to 12 residues.

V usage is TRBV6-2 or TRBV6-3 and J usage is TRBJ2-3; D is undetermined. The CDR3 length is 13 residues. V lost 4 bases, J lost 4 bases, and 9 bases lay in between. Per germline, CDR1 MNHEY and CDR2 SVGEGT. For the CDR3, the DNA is TGTGCCAGCAGTTTTGTGCAGGCAGATACGCAGTATTTT. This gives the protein CASSFVQADTQYF.

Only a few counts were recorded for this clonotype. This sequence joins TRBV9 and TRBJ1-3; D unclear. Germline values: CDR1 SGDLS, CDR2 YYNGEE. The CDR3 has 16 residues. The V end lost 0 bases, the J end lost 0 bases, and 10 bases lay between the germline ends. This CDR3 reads CASSVGSASSGNTIYF. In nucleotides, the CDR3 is TGTGCCAGCAGCGTAGGCTCCGCGAGCTCTGGAAACACCATATATTTT.

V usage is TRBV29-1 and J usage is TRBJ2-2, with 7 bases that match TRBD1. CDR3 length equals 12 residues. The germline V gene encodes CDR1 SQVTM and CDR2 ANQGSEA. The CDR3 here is CSTVQGTGELFF. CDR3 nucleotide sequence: TGCAGTACCGTACAGGGGACCGGGGAGCTGTTTTTT.